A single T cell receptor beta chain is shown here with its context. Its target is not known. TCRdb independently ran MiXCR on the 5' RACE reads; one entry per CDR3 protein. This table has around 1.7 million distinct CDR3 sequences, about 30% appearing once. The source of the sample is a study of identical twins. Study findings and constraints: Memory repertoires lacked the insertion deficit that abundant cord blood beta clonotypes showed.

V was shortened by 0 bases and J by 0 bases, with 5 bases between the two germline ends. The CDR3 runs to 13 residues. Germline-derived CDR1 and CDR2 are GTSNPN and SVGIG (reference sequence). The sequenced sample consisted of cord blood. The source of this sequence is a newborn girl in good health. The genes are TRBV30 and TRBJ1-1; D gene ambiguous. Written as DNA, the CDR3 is TGTGCCTGGAGTGTCATGTTGAACACTGAAGCTTTCTTT. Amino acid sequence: CAWSVMLNTEAFF.